This T cell receptor (beta chain) appears in the sequencing data of a study of cytomegalovirus exposure and HLA in healthy donors. Regarding the study as a whole: High specificity and sensitivity for cytomegalovirus status were reported for the classifier. Most TCR beta V segments were productive about 87% or about 30% of the time in an earlier analysis. Near-uniform donor sequencing depth was presumed by presence/absence analyses.

The V gene end was trimmed by 2 bases and the J gene end by 7 bases; junction bases not matched to a gene: 12. Germline lookup yields CDR1 MNHNS and CDR2 SASEGT. This CDR3 is built from 17 residues. This clone was counted only a few times. Its antigen is as yet unknown. PCR primers comprised 60 Vbeta and 13 Jbeta primers. This table comes from immunoSEQ multiplex PCR, and its TCRdb copy is limited to in-frame clones, with some not included. The data hold about 130,000 clones, with more than 15% observed a single time. The V gene is TRBV6-1, the J gene TRBJ2-2, with TRBD2 identical over 8 bases. The receptor's source is a female donor in good health and CMV-seropositive. Material for sequencing was PBMCs. The CDR3 DNA follows: TGTGCCAGCAGTGAATTAGGCGGGGGGACCCCAGGCGGGGAGCTGTTTTTT. Encoded protein: CASSELGGGTPGGELFF.